This passage covers 28 T cell receptor beta chains from one sample sequenced in a study of beta chain features in type 1 diabetes. What was sequenced were expressed TCRB transcripts, since all of the isolated RNA had been reverse transcribed. Sequenced by immunoSEQ multiplex PCR; TCRdb stores in-frame clones only, minus some. Of about 360,000 clones detected, around 13% appear once; the ten largest clones hold roughly 0.015%. Sequencing input: naive CD4+ T cells from blood. All receptors come from a man between 18 and 35 years old in good health.

The CDR3 spells CASSATGGWNQPQHF. The CDR3 DNA sequence: TGTGCCAGTAGTGCCACAGGGGGTTGGAATCAGCCCCAGCATTTT. This chain uses TRBV19 with TRBJ1-5, with 8 bases lining up with TRBD1. The germline V gene encodes CDR1 LNHDA and CDR2 SQIVND (reference sequence). Trimming cost V 5 bases and J 4 bases; bases outside gene matches: 7. CDR3 length: 15 amino acids. Full variable domain (missing parts from reference TRBV19 and TRBJ1-5): DGGITQSPKYLFRKEGQNVTLSCEQNLNHDAMYWYRQDPGQGLRLIYYSQIVNDFQKGDIAEGYSVSREKKESFPLTVTSAQKNPTAFYLCASSATGGWNQPQHFGDGTRLSIL.

The genes are TRBV7-2 and TRBJ2-1; TRBD1 matches 7 bases. The V and J ends lost 6 bases and 8 bases, in that order; junction bases with no gene match: 7. In germline, CDR1 is SGHTA, CDR2 FQGNSA. This CDR3 has 13 amino acids. The CDR3 DNA reads as TGTGCCAGCAGTCGACAGGGTTTCGATGAGCAGTTCTTC. Translated, it gives CASSRQGFDEQFF.

J is TRBJ2-6 and V is TRBV9; TRBD1 is a possible D gene (6 bases). This CDR3 region has 16 residues. The ends were cut back, 4 bases at V and 0 bases at J, with 11 bases in the middle. Germline CDR1 is SGDLS and CDR2 is YYNGEE. The CDR3 bases are TGTGCCAGCAGCACCCCCAGGGGCTCTGGGGCCAACGTCCTGACTTTC. It codes for CASSTPRGSGANVLTF.

The V call is TRBV14, the J call TRBJ2-3, with TRBD2 matching 11 bases. The germline V gene encodes CDR1 SGHDN and CDR2 FVKESK. Trimming cost V 4 bases and J 4 bases; bases outside gene matches: 10. The CDR3 sequence is 17 residues long. The CDR3 DNA is TGTGCCAGCAGCCGATATACGGCTAGCGGGAGGTCAGATACGCAGTATTTT. Its protein product is CASSRYTASGRSDTQYF.

The DNA of the CDR3 is TGTGCCATCAGTGAGCCCGGGACAACCTACGAGCAGTACTTC. As protein: CAISEPGTTYEQYF. This chain uses TRBV10-3 with TRBJ2-7; weak D call: TRBD1 (6 bases). Germline CDR1 ENHRY, CDR2 SYGVKD. The CDR3 extends over 14 amino acids. V dropped 2 bases and J dropped 2 bases, with 10 bases sitting between them.

J is TRBJ2-1 and V is TRBV11-3; 8 bases are shared with TRBD2. The CDR3 sequence is 17 residues long. V shed 5 bases, J shed 1 base, and the junction held 10 bases outside the gene matches. The germline gives CDR1 SGHNT, CDR2 YENEEA. Written as DNA, the CDR3 is TGTGCCAGCAGCGCGGGGCCGGGACTAGTTTCCTACAATGAGCAGTTCTTC. Its translation is CASSAGPGLVSYNEQFF.

The chain combines TRBV7-2 with TRBJ1-5, with no clear D. This CDR3 is 12 amino acids long. The V and J ends lost 5 bases and 6 bases respectively, with 8 bases between them. Germline CDR1 SGHTA, CDR2 FQGNSA. CDR3 bases: TGTGCCAGCAGCGCCGCGGGTCAGCCCCAGCATTTT. Amino acid sequence: CASSAAGQPQHF.

This clone has more than one count but fewer than ten. This chain connects TRBV30 to TRBJ2-5; a possible D gene is TRBD1 (7 bases). The ends were cut back, 4 bases at V and 5 bases at J, with 11 bases in the middle. Germline V gene sequence: CDR1 GTSNPN, CDR2 SVGIG (reference sequence). This CDR3 has 12 amino acids. The CDR3 DNA is TGTGCCTGGAACGCAGGGGGGGAGACCCAGTACTTC. It is translated as CAWNAGGETQYF.

In this sample, this clone turned up a few times. The chain carries TRBV7-2 and TRBJ2-7, with TRBD1 matching over 8 bases. The CDR3 is made up of 15 amino acids. CDR1 is SGHTA, CDR2 FQGNSA, per germline. The junction had 2 bases not matched to a gene; V was cut back by 1 base and J by 0 bases. In nucleotides, the CDR3 is TGTGCCAGCAGCTTAGGACAGGGGCTCTCCTACGAGCAGTACTTC. This encodes CASSLGQGLSYEQYF.

The chain uses TRBV28 and TRBJ1-1, with D hard to call. Trimming shortened V by 6 bases and J by 4 bases, and 9 bases separated the two germline ends. The CDR3 spans 12 residues. From germline, CDR1 is MDHEN and CDR2 SYDVKM. Written as DNA, the CDR3 is TGTGCCAGCAGGACAATGGGCACTGAAGCTTTCTTT. Translating it yields CASRTMGTEAFF.

This sequence joins TRBV7-2 and TRBJ2-5; D gene ambiguous. Germline V gene data show CDR1 as SGHTA and CDR2 as FQGNSA. This CDR3 is 14 amino acids long. V was shortened by 3 bases and J by 1 base, with 9 bases between the two germline ends. CDR3 nucleotide sequence: TGTGCCAGCAGCTTTATCGTCAGCCAAGAGACCCAGTACTTC. Protein sequence: CASSFIVSQETQYF. The variable domain in full, with the rest retrieved from reference TRBV7-2 and TRBJ2-5, is GAGVSQSPSNKVTEKGKDVELRCDPISGHTALYWYRQSLGQGLEFLIYFQGNSAPDKSGLPSDRFSAERTGGSVSTLTIQRTQQEDSAVYLCASSFIVSQETQYFGPGTRLLVL.

This clone showed up many times. This chain connects TRBV23-1 to TRBJ2-1; D ambiguous. TRBV23-1 is an open reading frame whose function is uncertain. The CDR3 is 13 amino acids. The V gene lost 1 base and the J gene lost 8 bases, with 9 bases spanning the gap. CDR3 amino acids: CASSQFQRYEQFF. For the CDR3, the DNA is TGCGCCAGCAGTCAATTCCAGCGATATGAGCAGTTCTTC.

This chain links TRBV2 with TRBJ2-1; 10 nucleotides line up with TRBD2. CDR1 and CDR2 (germline): SNHLY, FYNNEI. Trimming took 11 bases from V and 7 from J; bases not matched to a gene: 5. There are 12 residues in the CDR3. CDR3 nucleotide sequence: TGTGCCCCAAAACTAGCGGGGAATGAGCAGTTCTTC. It is translated as CAPKLAGNEQFF.

This clone was seen a handful of times. This rearrangement joins TRBV4-2 to TRBJ1-2, with D possibly being TRBD1 (5 bases). Germline CDR1 reads LGHNA; CDR2 reads YNFKEQ. The V and J ends lost 0 bases and 6 bases respectively, with 14 bases between them. The length of the CDR3 is 15 residues. This CDR3 reads CASSQDYLGRNGYTF. The CDR3 DNA is TGTGCCAGCAGCCAAGATTATTTGGGGCGGAATGGCTACACCTTC.

The rearrangement uses TRBV5-4 and TRBJ2-3; tentative D call: TRBD2 (5 bases). V was pared by 0 bases and J by 5 bases, with 13 bases between. Germline V gene data show CDR1 as SGHNT and CDR2 as YYREEE (reference sequence). The CDR3 spans 15 residues. The CDR3 protein is CASSLGRLHGDTQYF. The CDR3 DNA reads as TGTGCCAGCAGCTTGGGGAGGCTCCACGGAGATACGCAGTATTTT.

The chain employs TRBV4-1 and TRBJ1-5; possibly TRBD1 for D (6 bases). Germline CDR1 MGHRA, CDR2 YSYEKL. The CDR3 sequence is 15 residues long. V lost 0 bases and J lost 1, with 7 bases in between. The CDR3 DNA reads TGCGCCAGCAGCCAAGAACAGGGAAGCAATCAGCCCCAGCATTTT. It translates to CASSQEQGSNQPQHF.

This clone was observed a handful of times. V usage is TRBV9 and J usage is TRBJ2-3; TRBD2 is a possible D gene (6 bases). Trimming stripped 0 bases from V and 4 bases from J, with 9 bases between. The CDR3 has 14 residues. CDR1 is SGDLS, CDR2 YYNGEE, per germline. The CDR3 bases are TGTGCCAGCAGCGTAGCCCCGGGAGCAGATACGCAGTATTTT. This sequence encodes CASSVAPGADTQYF. Drawing the rest from reference TRBV9 and TRBJ2-3, the complete variable domain is DSGVTQTPKHLITATGQRVTLRCSPRSGDLSVYWYQQSLDQGLQFLIQYYNGEERAKGNILERFSAQQFPDLHSELNLSSLELGDSALYFCASSVAPGADTQYFGPGTRLTVL.

This clone showed up just a few times. The CDR3 loop reads CSVVARTGDEAFF. The DNA for the CDR3 is TGCAGCGTTGTTGCCAGGACAGGGGACGAAGCTTTCTTT. The V call is TRBV29-1, the J call TRBJ1-1; 9 bases are shared with TRBD1. The germline V gene has CDR1 SQVTM and CDR2 ANQGSEA. The CDR3 is 13 amino acids. The ends lost 4 bases at V and 8 bases at J; junction bases unmatched: 8.

This clone occurred a few times. The chain employs TRBV7-2 and TRBJ2-7; 10 bases line up with TRBD1. This CDR3 spans 15 amino acids. Germline values: CDR1 SGHTA, CDR2 FQGNSA. J gave up 3 bases and V 5 bases, and 7 bases lay outside the gene matches. The CDR3 DNA is TGTGCCAGCAGCCCAGTAGGGACAGGGGACTACGAGCAGTACTTC. This translates into CASSPVGTGDYEQYF.

The chain combines TRBV2 with TRBJ2-1; TRBD1 aligns across 9 bases. Trimming took 7 bases from V and 4 from J; bases not matched to a gene: 11. Germline V gives CDR1 SNHLY, CDR2 FYNNEI. This CDR3 comprises 16 residues. The CDR3 sequence: CASTPAGQGTYNEQFF. DNA for the CDR3: TGTGCCAGCACCCCAGCCGGACAGGGGACGTACAATGAGCAGTTCTTC.

This chain links TRBV5-4 with TRBJ2-1; D not certain. V shed 2 bases and J shed 0 bases, with 6 bases lying between them. The V gene's germline CDR1 is SGHNT and CDR2 YYREEE (reference sequence). This CDR3 is built from 14 residues. CDR3 in DNA: TGTGCCAGCAGCTTTAGCCGCTCCTACAATGAGCAGTTCTTC. Its protein product is CASSFSRSYNEQFF.

As DNA, the CDR3 is TGTGCCAGCAGTTACAGGTGGGACTACGAGCAGTACTTC. It encodes CASSYRWDYEQYF. The chain recombines TRBV27 with TRBJ2-7; D perhaps matches TRBD1 (5 bases). Germline CDR1 reads MNHEY; CDR2 reads SMNVEV (reference sequence). The CDR3 is 13 residues long. Trimming pared 4 bases from V and 3 bases from J, leaving 10 bases between.

This clone was detected only a few times. This rearrangement joins TRBV2 to TRBJ2-2; D gene uncertain. The germline V and J ends were trimmed by 6 bases and 7 bases, with 6 bases remaining between them. In germline, CDR1 is SNHLY, CDR2 FYNNEI. The CDR3 totals 11 residues. CDR3 protein: CASSYHGELFF. The CDR3 DNA reads as TGTGCCAGCAGCTATCACGGGGAGCTGTTTTTT.

The chain combines TRBV15 with TRBJ2-5; no reliable D call. The J call is doubtful: the DNA matches TRBJ2-7 better. CDR1 is LNHNV and CDR2 is YYDKDF in the germline V gene (reference sequence). The CDR3 runs to 14 residues. CDR3: CATSRGPSPYEQYF. In DNA, the CDR3 is TGTGCCACCAGCAGAGGCCCTAGTCCCTACGAGCAGTACTTC.

This clone was observed a handful of times. The chain employs TRBV28 and TRBJ1-1; 9 nucleotides line up with TRBD1. The germline CDR1 and CDR2 sequences are MDHEN and SYDVKM. This CDR3 is 14 amino acids long. With 4 bases clipped from V and 5 bases from J, the junction kept 5 bases outside the gene matches. CDR3 DNA: TGTGCCAGCAGTTCGGGACAGGGTTGGACTGAAGCTTTCTTT. Translating it yields CASSSGQGWTEAFF.

The chain has TRBV15 and TRBJ2-3; 7 bases align to TRBD1. J lost 1 base, V lost 0 bases, and 1 base had no gene match. The germline V gene encodes CDR1 LNHNV and CDR2 YYDKDF (reference sequence). The CDR3 length is 15 residues. The CDR3 region is CATSRDRGRTDTQYF. CDR3 bases: TGTGCCACCAGCAGAGATAGGGGGCGCACAGATACGCAGTATTTT.

This clone was seen only a few times. V gene TRBV7-2 combines with J gene TRBJ1-1, with 7 bases matching TRBD1. J lost 5 bases, V lost 10 bases, and 7 bases had no gene match. The CDR3 covers 12 residues. Germline-derived CDR1 and CDR2 are SGHTA and FQGNSA. The CDR3 here is CATKTGSTEAFF. The CDR3 DNA reads TGTGCCACCAAGACAGGGTCGACTGAAGCTTTCTTT.

The gene calls are TRBV28 and TRBJ2-5; 8 bases are a match to TRBD1. Unmatched junction bases numbered 1, after V lost 4 bases and J lost 0 bases. Per germline, CDR1 MDHEN and CDR2 SYDVKM. The CDR3 extends over 14 amino acids. The CDR3 coding sequence is TGTGCCAGCAGTTGGGACAGGAACCAAGAGACCCAGTACTTC. Protein product: CASSWDRNQETQYF.